The T cell receptor (beta chain) described here comes from a study of CD8 T cells in ankylosing spondylitis. Comments on this clonotype: Its target is not known.

This CDR3 has 13 residues. The germline V gene encodes CDR1 DFQATT and CDR2 SNEGSKA (reference sequence). V lost 6 bases to trimming and J lost 10 bases, with 18 bases between them. Study-level results: Clones tied to disease were said to be significantly enriched in matched ankylosing spondylitis synovial fluid. A TCR beta motif made of under 10 highly homologous variants seemed typical of ankylosing spondylitis blood.

Library preparation for TCR beta used quantitative 5'-RACE with molecular barcodes. TCRdb re-called the 5' RACE reads through MiXCR, storing one row per CDR3 protein. The table has around 890,000 distinct CDR3 sequences, 10% to 15% seen once; the top ten hold around 0.51%. The specimen sequenced was blood, either unsorted or a sorted T cell fraction (not recorded which). This chain connects TRBV20-1 to TRBJ1-4; D is possibly TRBD1 (5 bases). This TCR derives from a male donor with ankylosing spondylitis. The CDR3 spells CSAHVGGGGKLFF. Written as DNA, the CDR3 is TGCAGTGCCCACGTGGGGGGTGGAGGAAAACTGTTTTTT.